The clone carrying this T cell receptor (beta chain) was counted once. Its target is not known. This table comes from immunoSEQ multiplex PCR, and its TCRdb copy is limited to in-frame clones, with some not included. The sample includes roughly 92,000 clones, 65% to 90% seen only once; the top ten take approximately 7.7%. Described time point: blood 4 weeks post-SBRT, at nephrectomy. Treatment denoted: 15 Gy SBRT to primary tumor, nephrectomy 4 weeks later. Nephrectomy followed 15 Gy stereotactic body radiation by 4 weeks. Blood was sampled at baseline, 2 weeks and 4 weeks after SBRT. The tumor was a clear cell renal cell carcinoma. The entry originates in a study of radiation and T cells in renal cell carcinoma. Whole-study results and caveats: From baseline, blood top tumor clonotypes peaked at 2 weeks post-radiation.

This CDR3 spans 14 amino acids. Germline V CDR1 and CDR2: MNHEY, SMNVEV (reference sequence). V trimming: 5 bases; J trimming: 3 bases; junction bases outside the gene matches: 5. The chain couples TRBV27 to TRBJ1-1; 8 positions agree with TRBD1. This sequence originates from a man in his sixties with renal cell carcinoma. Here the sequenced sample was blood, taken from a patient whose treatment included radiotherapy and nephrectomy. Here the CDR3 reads CASSTRGRDTEAFF. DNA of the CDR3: TGTGCCAGCAGTACCAGGGGGCGGGACACTGAAGCTTTCTTT.